A selection of T cell receptor beta chains follows, all from one sample in a study of CD8+CD57+ T cells in acquired aplastic anemia. TCRdb called the reads again in MiXCR, with one record for every CDR3 protein. Of 250,000 to 350,000 distinct CDR3 sequences in the sample, approximately 56% were seen once. The sample taken for sequencing was sorted CD4+, CD8+, or CD8+CD57+ T cells (not recorded which) from PBMCs. The receptors derive from a human donor with severe aplastic anemia or a healthy control (not recorded which). The CDR3 runs from the conserved cysteine through the conserved F or W. D genes are given only for firm matches. Clone size appears in some rows only: once, few, many, or a class for an expanded clone.

len | j_gene | abundance | v_gene | d_gene | CDR3nt | CDR3aa
15 | TRBJ2-7 | many | TRBV7-8 | TRBD1 | TGTGCCAGCAGCCCCCGGGACAGGGCGACCTACGAGCAGTACTTC | CASSPRDRATYEQYF
13 | TRBJ1-3 | . | TRBV6-5 | . | TGTGCCAGCAGAGCAGGGAGCGGAAACACCATATATTTT | CASRAGSGNTIYF
16 | TRBJ2-1 | . | TRBV9 | TRBD1 | TGTGCCAGCAGCGTAGGACAGGGGGTGGAGGGTAATGAGCAGTTCTTC | CASSVGQGVEGNEQFF
13 | TRBJ2-1 | . | TRBV15 | TRBD1 | TGTGCCACCAGCCCTGGCCCAGGGGGTCAGCAGTTCTTC | CATSPGPGGQQFF
10 | TRBJ2-3 | many | TRBV20-1 | . | TGCAGTGCTGACGCAGATACGCAGTATTTT | CSADADTQYF
12 | TRBJ2-1 | many | TRBV7-2 | . | TGTGCCAGCAGACTCCGGGCTTCGGAGCAGTTCTTC | CASRLRASEQFF
13 | TRBJ1-3 | many | TRBV5-6 | TRBD1 | TGTGCCAGCAGCTTGACAGGGGGCAACACCATATATTTT | CASSLTGGNTIYF
12 | TRBJ1-6 | . | TRBV7-2 | . | TGTGCCAGCAGGACACAAAGCTCACCCCTCCACTTT | CASRTQSSPLHF
14 | TRBJ2-7 | . | TRBV7-2 | . | TGTGCCAGCAGCTCTTCAGGGGCCTCCTACGAGCAGTACTTC | CASSSSGASYEQYF
16 | TRBJ1-4 | few | TRBV25-1 | TRBD1 | TGTGCCAGCAGTGTGTTCGAGGGGGCAGGTGATGAAAAACTGTTTTTT | CASSVFEGAGDEKLFF
16 | TRBJ1-1 | many | TRBV12-3/TRBV12-4 | TRBD1 | TGTGCCAGCACCCTCCAGGGGGGGCGCAGGAACACTGAAGCTTTCTTT | CASTLQGGRRNTEAFF
14 | TRBJ1-4 | . | TRBV5-8 | . | TGCGCCAGCAGCTGGAGGGCAACTAATGAAAAACTGTTTTTT | CASSWRATNEKLFF
11 | TRBJ2-1 | . | TRBV5-1 | . | TGCGCCAGCAGCCCCTCAGTTGAGCAGTTCTTC | CASSPSVEQFF
15 | TRBJ2-2 | . | TRBV7-6 | . | TGTGCCAGCAGCTTTGCGGATATTAACACCGGGGAGCTGTTTTTT | CASSFADINTGELFF
14 | TRBJ2-1 | . | TRBV15 | . | TGTGCCACCAGCAGAGGGACCCTCTACAATGAGCAGTTCTTC | CATSRGTLYNEQFF
16 | TRBJ2-7 | few | TRBV10-1 | TRBD1 | TGCGCCAGCAGTGGTAGGTCTGGGACAGGGATCAACGAGCAGTACTTC | CASSGRSGTGINEQYF
14 | TRBJ1-4 | . | TRBV7-8 | . | TGTGCCAGCAACCACGGGGAGAGCGGCGAAAAACTGTTTTTT | CASNHGESGEKLFF
14 | TRBJ2-5 | many | TRBV11-1 | TRBD2 | TGTGCCAGCAGCGAGGGACTAGCGGGGATTACCCAGTACTTC | CASSEGLAGITQYF
17 | TRBJ1-5 | . | TRBV24-1 | . | TGTGCCACCAGTGAGGGAGGGAGACAACAAGGACATCAGCCCCAGCATTTT | CATSEGGRQQGHQPQHF
10 | TRBJ2-7 | . | TRBV20-1 | . | TGCAGTGCTAGAAGGGTTGAGCAGTACTTC | CSARRVEQYF
16 | TRBJ1-5 | . | TRBV7-9 | TRBD1 | TGTGCCAGCAGCGATAGGACAGGGGGAGGACATCAGCCCCAGCATTTT | CASSDRTGGGHQPQHF
14 | TRBJ2-7 | . | TRBV29-1 | . | TGCAGCGTCGGCCTTGTGTTGGCCAGTTACGAGCAGTACTTC | CSVGLVLASYEQYF
13 | TRBJ2-1 | many | TRBV20-1 | TRBD1 | TGCAGTGCTAGAGCGGGACAGGGCAATGAGCAGTTCTTC | CSARAGQGNEQFF
15 | TRBJ2-3 | . | TRBV12-3/TRBV12-4 | . | TGTGCCAGCAGCCCCTTGGACCCGGGTGGGGATACGCAGTATTTT | CASSPLDPGGDTQYF
14 | TRBJ2-7 | . | TRBV9 | TRBD2 | TGTGCCAGCAGCCCACGACTAGCGAACTACGAGCAGTACTTC | CASSPRLANYEQYF
18 | TRBJ2-7 | many | TRBV16 | . | TGTGCCAGCAGCCATCGGGAGCGACCGGGCCCAGGGACCTACGAGCAGTACTTC | CASSHRERPGPGTYEQYF
13 | TRBJ2-2 | once | TRBV9 | . | TGTGCCAGCAGCTCAATTTACCCCGGGGAGCTGTTTTTT | CASSSIYPGELFF
13 | TRBJ2-1 | . | TRBV24-1 | . | TGTGCCACCAGTGACGGGGCCTACAATGAGCAGTTCTTC | CATSDGAYNEQFF
15 | TRBJ1-6 | . | TRBV12-3/TRBV12-4 | TRBD1 | TGTGCCAGCAGTACATGGACAGGGTTTTATTCACCCCTCCACTTT | CASSTWTGFYSPLHF
14 | TRBJ1-5 | . | TRBV19 | . | TGTGCCAGTAGTATAGATGGGGGGGATCAGCCCCAGCATTTT | CASSIDGGDQPQHF
18 | TRBJ1-5 | . | TRBV6-2/TRBV6-3 | TRBD1 | TGTGCCAGCAGTTACTTTTTTCCAGGGGGCGGGAGCAATCAGCCCCAGCATTTT | CASSYFFPGGGSNQPQHF
14 | TRBJ1-1 | . | TRBV20-1 | TRBD1 | TGCAGTGCTAGAGGGGACAGGGAGAACACTGAAGCTTTCTTT | CSARGDRENTEAFF
15 | TRBJ2-2 | many | TRBV12-3/TRBV12-4 | TRBD1 | TGTGCCAGCAGCCCCGGACAGGGTGGCACCGGGGAGCTGTTTTTT | CASSPGQGGTGELFF
14 | TRBJ2-7 | . | TRBV5-1 | TRBD1 | TGCGCCAGCAGTTACGGGACAGGAGCCTACGAGCAGTACTTC | CASSYGTGAYEQYF
14 | TRBJ1-6 | . | TRBV5-1 | TRBD1 | TGCGCCAGCAGCTTCGGGACAGGGGATTCACCCCTCCACTTT | CASSFGTGDSPLHF
16 | TRBJ2-1 | many | TRBV12-3/TRBV12-4 | . | TGTGCCAGCAGACCCGAGGGGGGACTCTCCTACAATGAGCAGTTCTTC | CASRPEGGLSYNEQFF
17 | TRBJ2-7 | . | TRBV24-1 | TRBD2 | TGTGCCACCAGTGGGGGGACTAGCGGGACCAGAACCTACGAGCAGTACTTC | CATSGGTSGTRTYEQYF
15 | TRBJ2-7 | few | TRBV6-5 | TRBD1 | TGTGCCAGCAGTTACCTGACAGGGGGCGTCTACGAGCAGTACTTC | CASSYLTGGVYEQYF
13 | TRBJ1-2 | . | TRBV7-9 | . | TGTGCCAGCAGCTTAGAGGGGAGTAGGGGCTACACCTTC | CASSLEGSRGYTF
13 | TRBJ2-3 | once | TRBV10-3 | TRBD1 | TGTGCCATCAAAACAGGGGCCACAGATACGCAGTATTTT | CAIKTGATDTQYF
15 | TRBJ1-5 | . | TRBV24-1 | TRBD1 | TGTGCCACCAGTGCCCCCGGACAGGGTAATCAGCCCCAGCATTTT | CATSAPGQGNQPQHF
12 | TRBJ1-5 | . | TRBV6-5 | TRBD1 | TGTACCATCGGGACAGGGAATCAGCCCCAGCATTTT | CTIGTGNQPQHF
13 | TRBJ1-1 | . | TRBV7-2 | . | TGTGCCAGCAGTTACACACAGTCCACTGAAGCTTTCTTT | CASSYTQSTEAFF
14 | TRBJ2-7 | many | TRBV5-6 | . | TGTGCCAGCAGCTTGGCCGGGTTCTCTTACGAGCAGTACTTC | CASSLAGFSYEQYF
20 | TRBJ1-5 | . | TRBV7-8 | . | . | CASSFYICSARGDSNQPQHF
14 | TRBJ2-7 | . | TRBV5-7 | TRBD1 | TGTGCCAGCAGCTTGGGACAGGGGGACCACGAGCAGTACTTC | CASSLGQGDHEQYF
16 | TRBJ2-3 | . | TRBV7-2 | . | TGTGCCAGCAGCTTGCCTTCGGTTGGGGGGGCTGATACGCAGTATTTT | CASSLPSVGGADTQYF
14 | TRBJ1-1 | . | TRBV5-4 | TRBD1 | TGTGCCAGCAGCCCGGGACAGGGGTTGACTGAAGCTTTCTTT | CASSPGQGLTEAFF
15 | TRBJ2-7 | . | TRBV4-3 | . | TGCGCCAGCAGCCAAGAAGACAGATCCGACTACGAGCAGTACTTC | CASSQEDRSDYEQYF
13 | TRBJ2-3 | few | TRBV7-3 | . | TGTGCCAGCAGCTTAGGTCCGGAAGATACGCAGTATTTT | CASSLGPEDTQYF
12 | TRBJ2-7 | . | TRBV6-5 | TRBD1 | TGTGCCAGCAGATCACAGGGGTGGGAGCAGTACTTC | CASRSQGWEQYF
14 | TRBJ2-5 | . | TRBV5-1 | . | TGCGCCAGCAACCCAGGGGAGATGGGGGAGACCCAGTACTTC | CASNPGEMGETQYF
14 | TRBJ2-3 | many | TRBV29-1 | . | TGCAGCTCGAGTCTTGGGGGGGCGATAGATACGCAGTATTTT | CSSSLGGAIDTQYF
16 | TRBJ2-1 | . | TRBV19 | TRBD2 | TGTGCCAGTAGTATCGGGGGACTAGCGGGGGTGAATGAGCAGTTCTTC | CASSIGGLAGVNEQFF
12 | TRBJ1-2 | . | TRBV7-9 | TRBD1 | TGTGCCAGCAGTCGACAGGGGAATGGCTACACCTTC | CASSRQGNGYTF
15 | TRBJ1-6 | few | TRBV14 | . | TGTGCCAGCAGCCCCCGACAGAAGCTGAATTCACCCCTCCACTTT | CASSPRQKLNSPLHF
15 | TRBJ2-7 | . | TRBV7-9 | . | TGTGCCAGCAGCATGCAAGAGCCGAGCTCCTACGAGCGGTACTTC | CASSMQEPSSYERYF